This TCR beta chain was obtained from a study of post-analysis software for immune sequencing data. Study overall: Included among the disease courses, which were recorded for the cohort, were relapsing-remitting, secondary progressive and progressive-relapsing multiple sclerosis.

The TCR beta cDNA libraries contained unique molecular identifiers. It was from roughly 1 to 10 million T cells that some 500,000 cDNA molecules came. TCRdb independently ran MiXCR on the PCR reads; one entry per CDR3 protein. The sample consists of some 800,000 distinct CDR3 sequences, about 45% of them appearing once. A remark on this clonotype: Its target is not known.

The CDR3 sequence is 15 residues long. Trimming took off 7 bases at V and 0 bases at J, with 13 bases between the two ends. Germline V lookup: CDR1 MDHEN, CDR2 SYDVKM. General observations from the study: A significant reduction in normalized Chao1 diversity was observed in multiple sclerosis patients versus controls. Patients carried a handful of TRBV segments more frequently than controls did, and TRBV5-6, TRBV5-1 and TRBV20-1 were among them.

The V call is TRBV28, the J call TRBJ2-4; possibly TRBD1 for D (5 bases). The TCR was taken from a girl aged 5 to 17 with multiple sclerosis. Sequencing was performed on blood. The CDR3 is CASTEGAGAKNIQYF. The CDR3 coding sequence is TGTGCCAGCACCGAAGGGGCCGGAGCCAAAAACATTCAGTACTTC.